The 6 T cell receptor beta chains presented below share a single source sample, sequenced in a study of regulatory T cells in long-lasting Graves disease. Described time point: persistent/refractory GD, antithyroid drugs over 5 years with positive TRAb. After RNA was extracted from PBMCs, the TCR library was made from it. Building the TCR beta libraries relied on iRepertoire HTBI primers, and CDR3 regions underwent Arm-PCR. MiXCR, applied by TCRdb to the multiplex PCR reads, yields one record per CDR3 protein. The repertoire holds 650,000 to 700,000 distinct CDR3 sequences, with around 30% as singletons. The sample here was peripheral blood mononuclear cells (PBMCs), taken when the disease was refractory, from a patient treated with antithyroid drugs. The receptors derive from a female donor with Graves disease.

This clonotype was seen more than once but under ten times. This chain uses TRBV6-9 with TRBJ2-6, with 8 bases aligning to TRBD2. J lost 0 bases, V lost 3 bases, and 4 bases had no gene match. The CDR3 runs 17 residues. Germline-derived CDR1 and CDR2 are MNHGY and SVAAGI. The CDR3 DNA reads TGTGCCAGCAGTTACTATGCGGGAGGCTCTGGGGCCAACGTCCTGACTTTC. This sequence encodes CASSYYAGGSGANVLTF.

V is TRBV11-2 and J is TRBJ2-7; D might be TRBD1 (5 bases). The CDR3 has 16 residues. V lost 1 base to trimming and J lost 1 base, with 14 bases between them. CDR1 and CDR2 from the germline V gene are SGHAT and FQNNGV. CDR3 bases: TGTGCCAGCAGCTTAGGGGGCGGACACCGTTCCTACGAGCAGTACTTC. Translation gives CASSLGGGHRSYEQYF.

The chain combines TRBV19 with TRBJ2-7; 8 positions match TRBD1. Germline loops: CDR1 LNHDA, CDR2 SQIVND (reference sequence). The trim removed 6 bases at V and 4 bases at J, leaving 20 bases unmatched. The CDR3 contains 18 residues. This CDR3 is CASSNARTARGREYEQYF. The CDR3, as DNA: TGTGCCAGTAGCAACGCCCGAACGGCCAGGGGGCGCGAGTACGAGCAGTACTTC.

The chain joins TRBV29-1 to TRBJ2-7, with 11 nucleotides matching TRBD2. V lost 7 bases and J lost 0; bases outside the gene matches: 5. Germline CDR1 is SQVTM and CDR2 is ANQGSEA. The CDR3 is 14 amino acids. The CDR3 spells CSATSGSFSYEQYF. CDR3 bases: TGCAGCGCAACTAGCGGGAGCTTCTCCTACGAGCAGTACTTC.

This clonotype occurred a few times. The CDR3 sequence: CSVSWGEAFF. The CDR3 DNA sequence: TGCAGCGTCTCGTGGGGAGAAGCTTTCTTT. The chain recombines TRBV29-1 with TRBJ1-1; no clear D gene. CDR1 is SQVTM and CDR2 is ANQGSEA in the germline V gene. Trimming took off 6 bases at V and 8 bases at J, with 10 bases between the two ends. This CDR3 is built from 10 residues.

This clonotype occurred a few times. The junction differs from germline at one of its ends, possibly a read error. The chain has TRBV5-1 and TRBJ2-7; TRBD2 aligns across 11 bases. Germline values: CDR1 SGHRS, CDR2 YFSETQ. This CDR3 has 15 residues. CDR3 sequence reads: CANSLVLAGGYEQYF. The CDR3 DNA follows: TGCGCCAACAGCTTGGTTCTAGCGGGAGGCTACGAGCAGTACTTC.